One sample yielded the 32 T cell receptor beta chains listed below, sequenced in a study of T cells in Graves' hyperthyroidism and ophthalmopathy. Amplification of TCR beta CDR3 regions used RNA as the template. A set of HTBI primers served as the primers for a first-round RT-PCR of the TCR CDR3. From the multiplex PCR reads, TCRdb called clonotypes with MiXCR, one entry per CDR3 protein. The data hold some 270,000 distinct CDR3 sequences, with less than 15% observed a single time. The sequenced material came from blood. The receptors originated from a woman aged 25-40 years with Graves' hyperthyroidism that later progressed to Graves' ophthalmopathy.

This clonotype was detected many times. The chain links TRBV20-1 to TRBJ2-2; 10 bases fit TRBD2. CDR1 DFQATT and CDR2 SNEGSKA come from the germline V gene (reference sequence). The CDR3 runs 16 residues. With 2 bases clipped from V and 3 bases from J, the junction kept 6 bases outside the gene matches. The CDR3 region has the DNA TGCAGTGCTAGACCATTGACTAGCGGGTACACCGGGGAGCTGTTTTTT. As protein: CSARPLTSGYTGELFF.

This clonotype was seen ten or more times. This chain connects TRBV28 to TRBJ1-6; TRBD1 aligns across 7 bases. V was pared by 6 bases and J by 8 bases, with 4 bases of the junction left unmatched. The CDR3 is made up of 13 amino acids. In germline, CDR1 is MDHEN, CDR2 SYDVKM. CDR3 amino acids: CASSPDRDSPLHF. In DNA form, the CDR3 reads TGTGCCAGCAGCCCCGACAGGGATTCACCCCTCCACTTT.

This clonotype was seen more than once but under ten times. The rearrangement links TRBV14 to TRBJ2-2, with TRBD2 matching 13 bases. Trimming took 5 bases from V and 5 from J; bases not matched to a gene: 8. Germline V CDR1 and CDR2: SGHDN, FVKESK. The length of the CDR3 is 17 residues. The CDR3 region has the DNA TGTGCCAGCAGCGCACTAGCGGGAGGGCCGGTTACCGGGGAGCTGTTTTTT. Translating gives CASSALAGGPVTGELFF.

The rearrangement uses TRBV6-2 or TRBV6-3 and TRBJ1-2; 10 bases align to TRBD1. Germline assignment: CDR1 MNHEY and CDR2 SVGEGT. Trimming cost V 0 bases and J 2 bases; bases outside gene matches: 0. This CDR3 is 15 amino acids long. CDR3 loop: CASSYSTGGNYGYTF. The CDR3 DNA reads TGTGCCAGCAGTTACTCGACAGGGGGCAACTATGGCTACACCTTC.

This clonotype was seen repeatedly, ten times or more. The chain carries TRBV7-8 and TRBJ2-2; D is ambiguous. CDR1 and CDR2 (germline): SGHVS, FQNEAQ. The CDR3 has 15 amino acids. Trimming pared 1 base from V and 4 bases from J, leaving 10 bases between. CDR3 sequence (DNA): TGTGCCAGCAGCTTAGGTACAGCCTCCACCGGGGAGCTGTTTTTT. Protein: CASSLGTASTGELFF.

This clonotype was observed many times. This chain's CDR3 is CASSVGTSGRYEQYF. CDR3 DNA: TGTGCCAGCAGCGTCGGGACTAGCGGGCGGTACGAGCAGTACTTC. The chain has TRBV3-1 and TRBJ2-7; 12 nucleotides line up with TRBD2. The V gene end was trimmed by 5 bases and the J gene end by 4 bases; junction bases not matched to a gene: 6. Germline V CDR1 and CDR2: LGHDT, YNNKEL (reference sequence). This CDR3 region has 15 residues.

This clonotype was recorded many times. The chain links TRBV27 to TRBJ2-7, with a tentative D call TRBD2 (5 bases). Trimming stripped 2 bases from V and 5 bases from J, with 13 bases between. CDR3 length equals 14 residues. Germline loops: CDR1 MNHEY, CDR2 SMNVEV (reference sequence). This chain's CDR3 is CASSLGAGVHEQYF. The CDR3 DNA sequence: TGTGCCAGCAGTTTAGGTGCGGGTGTCCACGAGCAGTACTTC.

There are many counts of this clonotype. V usage is TRBV27 and J usage is TRBJ2-2; 8 bases line up with TRBD2. CDR1 and CDR2 from the germline V gene are MNHEY and SMNVEV (reference sequence). The CDR3 sequence is 16 residues long. V was clipped by 2 bases and J by 7 bases; unmatched bases: 9. Written as DNA, the CDR3 is TGTGCCAGCAGTTTACGGGAGGGCCCACGAGGCGGGGAGCTGTTTTTT. This codes for CASSLREGPRGGELFF.

This clonotype has only a few counts. The missing conserved phenylalanine or tryptophan at the end of this CDR3 makes a read error likely. CDR3 in DNA: TGTGCCAGTGGGACCTCCTACGAGCAGTACTCC. Its translation: CASGTSYEQYS. This chain joins TRBV19 and TRBJ2-7; D is perhaps TRBD1 or TRBD2 (5 bases each). In germline, CDR1 is LNHDA, CDR2 SQIVND (reference sequence). Trimming removed 8 bases from V and 0 bases from J, with 5 bases in between. CDR3 size: 11 residues.

This chain connects TRBV7-9 to TRBJ1-6; D possibly corresponds to TRBD1 (5 bases). V dropped 5 bases and J dropped 8 bases, with 13 bases sitting between them. CDR1 and CDR2 from the germline V gene are SEHNR and FQNEAQ (reference sequence). The CDR3 is 14 amino acids. In DNA form, the CDR3 reads TGTGCCAGCAGCCTGGGACTAAAGGATTCACCCCTCCACTTT. Its protein product is CASSLGLKDSPLHF.

In this sample, this clonotype turned up many times. V is TRBV4-3 and J is TRBJ2-3, with 12 nucleotides matching TRBD2. Germline V CDR1 and CDR2: LGHNA, YSLEER. The CDR3 has 19 residues. The trim removed 1 base at V and 0 bases at J, leaving 8 bases unmatched. CDR3: CASSQGFTGTSGSTDTQYF. The CDR3 region has the DNA TGCGCCAGCAGCCAAGGGTTCACCGGGACTAGCGGGAGCACAGATACGCAGTATTTT.

This chain uses TRBV5-4 with TRBJ2-1, with 7 positions matching TRBD2. CDR1 and CDR2 from the germline V gene are SGHNT and YYREEE (reference sequence). The CDR3 length is 13 residues. The J segment lost 6 bases and the V segment lost 6 bases, leaving 6 bases of the junction unmatched. CDR3 region: CASTPAGTNEQFF. In DNA form, the CDR3 reads TGTGCCAGCACCCCAGCGGGAACCAATGAGCAGTTCTTC. The whole variable domain, filled in from reference TRBV5-4 and TRBJ2-1, reads ETGVTQSPTHLIKTRGQQVTLRCSSQSGHNTVSWYQQALGQGPQFIFQYYREEENGRGNFPPRFSGLQFPNYSSELNVNALELDDSALYLCASTPAGTNEQFFGPGTRLTVL.

This clonotype was observed a handful of times. The V and J genes are TRBV4-3 and TRBJ1-1; TRBD1 matches at 10 bases. The CDR3 is made up of 16 amino acids. J lost 0 bases, V lost 4 bases, and 5 bases had no gene match. Looked up from germline, CDR1 is LGHNA and CDR2 is YSLEER. CDR3 sequence reads: CASSRGTGDMNTEAFF. The CDR3 bases are TGCGCCAGCAGCCGTGGGACAGGGGATATGAACACTGAAGCTTTCTTT.

This clonotype was counted at least ten times. This chain uses TRBV20-1 with TRBJ1-2; the match to TRBD1 covers 8 bases. Germline CDR1 reads DFQATT; CDR2 reads SNEGSKA (reference sequence). Germline trimming cut 6 bases from V and 3 bases from J; bases unmatched to any gene: 3. The CDR3 runs 12 residues. CDR3: CSARDRYYGYTF. The CDR3 DNA reads as TGCAGTGCCCGGGACAGGTACTATGGCTACACCTTC.

This clonotype was counted many times. CDR3 residues: CAKVGRTGTLNTEAFF. For the CDR3, the DNA is TGTGCCAAGGTGGGTAGAACCGGGACCCTGAACACTGAAGCTTTCTTT. This chain joins TRBV2 and TRBJ1-1; tentative D call: TRBD1 (5 bases). The germline V gene has CDR1 SNHLY and CDR2 FYNNEI. Trimming left V 10 bases short and J 0 bases short, with 21 bases between. The CDR3 loop spans 16 amino acids.

The gene calls are TRBV5-1 and TRBJ1-5; no clear D gene. CDR1 SGHRS and CDR2 YFSETQ come from the germline V gene. V lost 2 bases, J lost 0 bases, and 12 bases lay in between. CDR3 length: 16 residues. The chain's CDR3 is CASSFNGRDSNQPQHF. The CDR3 DNA reads as TGCGCCAGCAGCTTTAACGGGAGGGATAGCAATCAGCCCCAGCATTTT.

Notes on this clonotype: One junction end does not reproduce the germline sequence, and a read error may be involved. The chain has TRBV7-9 and TRBJ2-5; D is uncertain. CDR1 SEHNR and CDR2 FQNEAQ come from the germline V gene (reference sequence). The CDR3 covers 13 residues. The CDR3 DNA reads TGTGCCAGCAGCTTAGTAGGCCAAGAGGCCCAGTACTTC. Translation gives CASSLVGQEAQYF. Full variable domain (remainder filled in from reference TRBV7-9 and TRBJ2-5): DTGVSQNPRHKITKRGQNVTFRCDPISEHNRLYWYRQTLGQGPEFLTYFQNEAQLEKSRLLSDRFSAERPKGSFSTLEIQRTEQGDSAMYLCASSLVGQEAQYFGPGTRLLVL.

This clonotype was recorded many times. The chain has TRBV5-6 and TRBJ2-2; D unclear. Germline V gives CDR1 SGHDT, CDR2 YYEEEE. The CDR3 sequence is 12 residues long. Trimming stripped 0 bases from V and 7 bases from J, with 4 bases between. DNA of the CDR3: TGTGCCAGCAGCTTGGTTTTCGGGGAGCTGTTTTTT. Its protein product is CASSLVFGELFF.

With regard to this clonotype: With a much larger clone just one base away, this may be a read error. The rearrangement uses TRBV29-1 and TRBJ2-7; D gene ambiguous. Trimming pared 0 bases from V and 7 bases from J, leaving 10 bases between. CDR1 is SQVTM, CDR2 ANQGSEA, per germline. This CDR3 contains 12 residues. The CDR3 DNA is TGCAGCGTTGAAGATTTTGAGCCTGAGCAGTACTTC. It specifies CSVEDFEPEQYF.

This clonotype was seen more than once but under ten times. Sequence at one end of the junction differs from germline and may be a read error. V is TRBV18 and J is TRBJ2-1; the match to TRBD1 covers 11 bases. The CDR3 spans 11 residues. CDR1 KGHSH and CDR2 LQKENI come from the germline V gene. The CDR3 nucleotides read TGTGCCAGCTCAAATGGACAGGGGGCGATCTTC. It specifies CASSNGQGAIF.

At least ten counts were recorded for this clonotype. The chain joins TRBV10-2 to TRBJ2-7; tentatively, D is TRBD1 or TRBD2 (6 bases each). The CDR3 extends over 18 amino acids. With 6 bases removed from V and 5 bases from J, the gap between germline ends came to 29 bases. Germline V gives CDR1 WSHSY, CDR2 SAAADI. The CDR3 loop reads CASSAKLGARGGAHEQYF. As DNA, the CDR3 is TGCGCCAGCAGCGCGAAGTTGGGGGCGCGGGGCGGTGCCCACGAGCAGTACTTC.

This clonotype was seen at least ten times. This chain uses TRBV6-2 or TRBV6-3 with TRBJ1-1; D perhaps matches TRBD1 (6 bases). CDR1 and CDR2 from the germline V gene are MNHEY and SVGEGT. The CDR3 has 15 amino acids. V lost 2 bases and J lost 1, with 11 bases in between. The CDR3 region has the DNA TGTGCCAGCAGTTACGATCGGGGGCCGAACACTGAAGCTTTCTTT. Protein: CASSYDRGPNTEAFF.

The chain is built from TRBV5-1 and TRBJ2-3, with TRBD2 matching over 11 bases. The CDR3 covers 18 residues. CDR1 is SGHRS and CDR2 is YFSETQ in the germline V gene. After removal of 7 bases from V and 1 base from J, the junction contained 14 bases not matched to a gene. The CDR3: CASPLAGTSGLGTDTQYF. CDR3 bases: TGCGCCAGCCCTCTAGCCGGGACTAGCGGTCTTGGCACAGATACGCAGTATTTT.

This clonotype was seen a handful of times. The rearrangement links TRBV4-1 to TRBJ2-1; no definite D call. The CDR3 runs to 15 residues. Trimming removed 0 bases at V and 0 bases at J, with 6 bases between. Germline CDR1 is MGHRA and CDR2 is YSYEKL. CDR3 residues: CASSQDVSSYNEQFF. The CDR3 nucleotides are TGCGCCAGCAGCCAAGATGTGAGCTCCTACAATGAGCAGTTCTTC.

This clonotype was detected many times. The rearrangement uses TRBV19 and TRBJ1-5; D may be TRBD1 (5 bases). Trimming pared 4 bases from V and 5 bases from J, leaving 9 bases between. This CDR3 is built from 13 residues. Germline loops: CDR1 LNHDA, CDR2 SQIVND (reference sequence). CDR3 bases: TGTGCCAGTAGTAGGCGGGGGGATCAGCCCCAGCATTTT. Protein product: CASSRRGDQPQHF.

This clonotype has only a few counts. The rearrangement joins TRBV25-1 to TRBJ2-7; D is unresolved. This CDR3 comprises 16 residues. Germline CDR1 MGHDK, CDR2 SYGVNS. Trimming took off 2 bases at V and 3 bases at J, with 17 bases between the two ends. The CDR3 protein is CASSERASGPNYEQYF. The CDR3 DNA reads as TGTGCCAGCAGTGAAAGAGCGTCAGGACCGAACTACGAGCAGTACTTC.

This clonotype has at least ten counts. The V gene is TRBV7-3, the J gene TRBJ2-3; 10 bases match TRBD2. The CDR3 runs 14 residues. Germline V gene sequence: CDR1 SGHTA, CDR2 FQGTGA. Germline trimming cut 5 bases from V and 4 bases from J; bases unmatched to any gene: 3. CDR3 in DNA: TGTGCCAGCAGCATAGCGGGAGGAGCAGATACGCAGTATTTT. It encodes CASSIAGGADTQYF.

This clonotype was seen at least ten times. V and J are TRBV20-1 and TRBJ2-3, with 7 bases identical to TRBD2. Germline V gene sequence: CDR1 DFQATT, CDR2 SNEGSKA (reference sequence). V was pared by 6 bases and J by 3 bases, with 12 bases of the junction left unmatched. The CDR3 has 15 amino acids. CDR3 nucleotides: TGCAGTGCCAACACCCGGAGCGGGGAGACAGATACGCAGTATTTT. Translation: CSANTRSGETDTQYF.

This clonotype has a count of ten or more. The chain employs TRBV6-2 or TRBV6-3 and TRBJ2-3, with TRBD1 as a possible D gene (6 bases). V dropped 6 bases and J dropped 1 base, with 14 bases sitting between them. This CDR3 contains 15 residues. Germline lookup yields CDR1 MNHEY and CDR2 SVGEGT. CDR3 bases: TGTGCCAGCAGGATCCAGGACAGCCGCACAGATACGCAGTATTTT. This sequence encodes CASRIQDSRTDTQYF.

This clonotype was counted ten times or more. The CDR3 protein is CASSGEYNEQFF. DNA for the CDR3: TGTGCCAGCTCAGGGGAATACAATGAGCAGTTCTTC. V is TRBV6-2 or TRBV6-3 and J is TRBJ2-1; possible D gene TRBD1, 6 bases. Germline lookup yields CDR1 MNHEY and CDR2 SVGEGT. CDR3 length: 12 amino acids. V gave up 8 bases and J gave up 4 bases, with 9 bases separating them.

There are a few counts of this clonotype. Just one base apart from a much larger clone, this may be a read error. Here the CDR3 omits its conserved ending phenylalanine or tryptophan, so a read error is the likely source. V gene TRBV20-1 combines with J gene TRBJ2-5, with 12 bases aligning to TRBD2. Germline CDR1 reads DFQATT; CDR2 reads SNEGSKA (reference sequence). There are 16 residues in the CDR3. Trimming at V came to 3 bases and at J to 2 bases, leaving 7 bases not matched to a gene. CDR3 region: CSASMTSGRLQETQYL. DNA for the CDR3: TGCAGTGCTAGTATGACTAGCGGGAGACTGCAAGAGACCCAGTACCTC.

For this clonotype: A much larger clone differs by one base, so this may be a read error. This chain joins TRBV28 and TRBJ1-2; D may be TRBD1 (6 bases). Trimming stripped 4 bases from V and 3 bases from J, with 9 bases between. This CDR3 is built from 13 residues. Germline assignment: CDR1 MDHEN and CDR2 SYDVKM. CDR3 nucleotides: TGTGCCAGCAGTTCGGGGGCTGACTATGGCTACACCTTC. It codes for CASSSGADYGYTF.